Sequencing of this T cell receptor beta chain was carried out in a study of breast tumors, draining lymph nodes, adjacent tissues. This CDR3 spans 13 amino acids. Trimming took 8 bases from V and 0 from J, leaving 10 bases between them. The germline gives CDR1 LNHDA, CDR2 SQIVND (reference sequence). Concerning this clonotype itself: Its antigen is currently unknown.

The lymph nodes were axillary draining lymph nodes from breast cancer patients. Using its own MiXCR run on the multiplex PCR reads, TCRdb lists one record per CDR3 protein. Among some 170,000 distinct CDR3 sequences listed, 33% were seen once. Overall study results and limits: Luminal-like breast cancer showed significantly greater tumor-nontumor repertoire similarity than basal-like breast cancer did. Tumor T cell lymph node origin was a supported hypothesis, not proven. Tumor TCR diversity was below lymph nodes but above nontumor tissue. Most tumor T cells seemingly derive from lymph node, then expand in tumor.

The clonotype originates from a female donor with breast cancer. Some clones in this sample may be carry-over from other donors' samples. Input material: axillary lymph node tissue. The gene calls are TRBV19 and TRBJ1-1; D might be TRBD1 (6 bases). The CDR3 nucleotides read TGTGCCAGTGGACAGACCCTGAACACTGAAGCTTTCTTT. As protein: CASGQTLNTEAFF.